This T cell receptor beta chain was obtained from a study of regulatory T cells in long-lasting Graves disease. Time point defined: newly diagnosed GD, antithyroid drugs for less than 3 months. After RNA was extracted from PBMCs, the TCR library was made from it. Library construction for TCR beta used iRepertoire HTBI primers and Arm-PCR of CDR3 regions. TCRdb analysed the multiplex PCR reads with MiXCR anew, one entry per CDR3 protein. This sample has approximately 300,000 distinct CDR3 sequences; over 15% occur once, and the top ten carry roughly 40%. The CDR3 extends over 13 amino acids. Per the germline V gene, CDR1 is SGDLS and CDR2 is YYNGEE. V trimming: 2 bases; J trimming: 7 bases; junction bases outside the gene matches: 6.

The specimen was peripheral blood mononuclear cells (PBMCs), collected at new diagnosis, from a patient treated with antithyroid drugs. This chain connects TRBV9 to TRBJ2-7; 7 bases align to TRBD2. This receptor was identified in a female donor with Graves disease. The CDR3 DNA reads TGTGCCAGCAGCGTGGCGGGAGTGTATGAGCAGTACTTC. This codes for CASSVAGVYEQYF.